This T cell receptor (beta chain) appears in the sequencing data of a study of blood T cell repertoires in COVID-19. Study details: The samples span acute and convalescent COVID-19 from the United States, Italy and Spain. Sample material is recorded as cDNA or gDNA derived from T cells, B-cell-depleted T cells, or PBMCs.

Seattle's cohort entered during active infection and was followed longitudinally. Authors' data handling: By means of reference gene primer amplification, nucleated cell counts were estimated. The method was immunoSEQ multiplex PCR; TCRdb's version includes in-frame clones alone and lacks a portion of them. V, J and clone size derive from that table, while D and trimming were established from the DNA sequence. The table has fewer than 300,000 clones, under 90% seen once. Trimming left V 3 bases short and J 3 bases short, with 14 bases between. The CDR3 is made up of 14 amino acids. Germline loops: CDR1 DFQATT, CDR2 SNEGSKA (reference sequence).

The clonotype originates from a man aged 45-65 years with COVID-19, enrolled during active disease. The chain couples TRBV20-1 to TRBJ1-1, with D maybe TRBD1 (5 bases). Sequenced: peripheral blood. The DNA of the CDR3 is TGCAGTGCTAGTGGGGGTTCGGGATACACTGAAGCTTTCTTT. Encoded protein: CSASGGSGYTEAFF.